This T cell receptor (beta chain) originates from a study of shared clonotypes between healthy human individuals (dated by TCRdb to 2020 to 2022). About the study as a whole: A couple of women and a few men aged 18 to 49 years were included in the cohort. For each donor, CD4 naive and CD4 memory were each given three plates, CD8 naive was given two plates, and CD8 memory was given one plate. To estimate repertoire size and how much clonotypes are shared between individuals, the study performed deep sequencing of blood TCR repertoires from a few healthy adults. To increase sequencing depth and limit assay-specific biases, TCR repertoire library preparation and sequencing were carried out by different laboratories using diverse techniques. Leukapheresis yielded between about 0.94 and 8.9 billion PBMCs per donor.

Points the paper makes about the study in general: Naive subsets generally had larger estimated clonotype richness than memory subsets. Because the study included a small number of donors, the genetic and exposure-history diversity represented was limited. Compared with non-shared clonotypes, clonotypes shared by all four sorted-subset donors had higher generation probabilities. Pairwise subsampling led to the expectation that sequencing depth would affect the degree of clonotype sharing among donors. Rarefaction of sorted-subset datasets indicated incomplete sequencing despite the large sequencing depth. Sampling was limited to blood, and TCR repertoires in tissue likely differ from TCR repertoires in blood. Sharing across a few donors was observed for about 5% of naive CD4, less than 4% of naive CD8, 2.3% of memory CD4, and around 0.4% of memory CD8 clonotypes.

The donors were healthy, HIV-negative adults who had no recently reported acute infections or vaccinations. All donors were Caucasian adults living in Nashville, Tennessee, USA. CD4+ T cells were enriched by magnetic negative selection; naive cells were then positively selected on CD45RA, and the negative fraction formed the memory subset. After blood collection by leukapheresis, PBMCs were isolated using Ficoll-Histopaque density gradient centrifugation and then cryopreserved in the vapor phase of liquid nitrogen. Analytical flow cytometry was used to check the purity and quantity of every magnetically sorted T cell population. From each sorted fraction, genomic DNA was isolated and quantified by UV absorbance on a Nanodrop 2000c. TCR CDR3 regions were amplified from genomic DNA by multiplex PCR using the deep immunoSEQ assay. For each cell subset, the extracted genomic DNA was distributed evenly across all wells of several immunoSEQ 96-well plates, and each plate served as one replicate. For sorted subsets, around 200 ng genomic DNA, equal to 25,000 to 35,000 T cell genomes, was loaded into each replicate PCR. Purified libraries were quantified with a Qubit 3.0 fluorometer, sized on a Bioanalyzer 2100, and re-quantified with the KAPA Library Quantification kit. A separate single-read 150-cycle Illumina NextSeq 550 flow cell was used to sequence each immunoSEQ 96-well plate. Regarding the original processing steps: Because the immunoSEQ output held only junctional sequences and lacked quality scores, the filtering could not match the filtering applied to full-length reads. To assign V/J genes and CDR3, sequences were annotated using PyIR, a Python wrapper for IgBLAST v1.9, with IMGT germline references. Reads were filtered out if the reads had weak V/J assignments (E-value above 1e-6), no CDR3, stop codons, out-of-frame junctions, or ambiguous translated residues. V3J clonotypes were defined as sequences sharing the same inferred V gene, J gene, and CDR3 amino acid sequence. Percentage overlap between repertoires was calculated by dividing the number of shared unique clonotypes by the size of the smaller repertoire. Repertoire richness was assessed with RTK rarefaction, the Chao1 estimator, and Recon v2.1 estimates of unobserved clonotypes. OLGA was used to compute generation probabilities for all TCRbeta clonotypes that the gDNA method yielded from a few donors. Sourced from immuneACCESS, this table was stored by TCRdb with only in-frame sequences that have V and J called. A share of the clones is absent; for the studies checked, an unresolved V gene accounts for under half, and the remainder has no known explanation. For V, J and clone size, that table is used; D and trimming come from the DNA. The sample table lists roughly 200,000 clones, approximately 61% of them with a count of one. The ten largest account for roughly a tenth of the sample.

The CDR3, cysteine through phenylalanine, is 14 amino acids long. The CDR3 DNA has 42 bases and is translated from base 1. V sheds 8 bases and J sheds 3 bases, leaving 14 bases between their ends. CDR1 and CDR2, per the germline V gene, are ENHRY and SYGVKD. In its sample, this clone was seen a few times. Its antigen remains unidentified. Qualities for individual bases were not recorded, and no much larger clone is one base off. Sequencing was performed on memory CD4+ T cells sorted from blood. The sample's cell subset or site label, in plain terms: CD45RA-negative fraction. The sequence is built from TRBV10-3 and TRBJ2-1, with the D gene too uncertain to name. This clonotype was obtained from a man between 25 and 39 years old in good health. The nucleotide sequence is TGTGCCATCCGCCCTTTTGGCGGCTACAATGAGCAGTTCTTC. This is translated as CAIRPFGGYNEQFF.